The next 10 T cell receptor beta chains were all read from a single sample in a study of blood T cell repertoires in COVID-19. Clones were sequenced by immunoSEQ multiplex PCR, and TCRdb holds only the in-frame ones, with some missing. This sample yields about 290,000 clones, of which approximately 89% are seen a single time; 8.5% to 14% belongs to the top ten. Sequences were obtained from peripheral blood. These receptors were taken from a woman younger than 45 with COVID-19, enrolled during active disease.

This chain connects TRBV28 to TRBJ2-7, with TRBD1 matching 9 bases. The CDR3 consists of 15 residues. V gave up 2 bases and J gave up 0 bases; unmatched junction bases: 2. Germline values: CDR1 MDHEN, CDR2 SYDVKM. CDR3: CASSLDRGSSYEQYF. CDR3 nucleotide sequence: TGTGCCAGCAGTTTAGACAGGGGGTCCTCCTACGAGCAGTACTTC.

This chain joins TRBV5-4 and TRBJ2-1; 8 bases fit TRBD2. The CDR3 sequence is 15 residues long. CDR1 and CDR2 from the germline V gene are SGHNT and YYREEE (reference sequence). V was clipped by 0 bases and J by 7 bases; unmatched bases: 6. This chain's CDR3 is CASSLGGRSNNEQFF. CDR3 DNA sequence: TGTGCCAGCAGCTTGGGCGGGAGGAGTAATAATGAGCAGTTCTTC.

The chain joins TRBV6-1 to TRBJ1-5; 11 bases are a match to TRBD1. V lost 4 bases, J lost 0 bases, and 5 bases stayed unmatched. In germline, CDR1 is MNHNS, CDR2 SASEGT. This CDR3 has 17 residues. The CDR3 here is CASSGRDRGISNQPQHF. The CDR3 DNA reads TGTGCCAGCAGTGGCCGGGACAGGGGGATTAGCAATCAGCCCCAGCATTTT.

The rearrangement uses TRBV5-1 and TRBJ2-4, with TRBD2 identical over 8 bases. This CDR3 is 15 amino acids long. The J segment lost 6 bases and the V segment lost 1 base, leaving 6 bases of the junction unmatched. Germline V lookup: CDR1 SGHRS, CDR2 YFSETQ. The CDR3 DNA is TGCGCCAGCAGCTTGTTTGCGGGGGGCTCAAACATTCAGTACTTC. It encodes CASSLFAGGSNIQYF.

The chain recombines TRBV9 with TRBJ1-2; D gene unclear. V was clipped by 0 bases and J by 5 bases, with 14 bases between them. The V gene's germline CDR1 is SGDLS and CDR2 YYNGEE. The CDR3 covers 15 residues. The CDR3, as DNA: TGTGCCAGCAGCGTAGGTCCCACTATCGAGTATGGCTACACCTTC. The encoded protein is CASSVGPTIEYGYTF.

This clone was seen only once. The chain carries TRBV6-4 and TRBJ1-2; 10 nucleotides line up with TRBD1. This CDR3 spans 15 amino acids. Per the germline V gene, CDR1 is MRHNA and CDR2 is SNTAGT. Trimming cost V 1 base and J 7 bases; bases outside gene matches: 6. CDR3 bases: TGTGCCAGCAGTGACTACGGGACAGGGGCCGGTGGCTACACCTTC. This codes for CASSDYGTGAGGYTF.

The CDR3 DNA reads as TGTGCCAGTAGTAGTCACCGGGACAGGGTTATAAGCACCTTC. It yields the protein CASSSHRDRVISTF. This rearrangement joins TRBV19 to TRBJ1-2, with 9 bases matching TRBD1. CDR1 is LNHDA and CDR2 is SQIVND in the germline V gene (reference sequence). The CDR3 consists of 14 residues. V was pared by 4 bases and J by 13 bases, with 13 bases of the junction left unmatched.

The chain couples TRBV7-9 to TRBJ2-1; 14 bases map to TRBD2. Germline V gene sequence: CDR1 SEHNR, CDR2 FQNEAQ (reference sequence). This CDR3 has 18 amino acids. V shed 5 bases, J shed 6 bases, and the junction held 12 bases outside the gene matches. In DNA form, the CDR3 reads TGTGCCAGCAGCACCCCCGGGACTAGCGGGGGCCCTCCCAATGAGCAGTTCTTC. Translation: CASSTPGTSGGPPNEQFF.

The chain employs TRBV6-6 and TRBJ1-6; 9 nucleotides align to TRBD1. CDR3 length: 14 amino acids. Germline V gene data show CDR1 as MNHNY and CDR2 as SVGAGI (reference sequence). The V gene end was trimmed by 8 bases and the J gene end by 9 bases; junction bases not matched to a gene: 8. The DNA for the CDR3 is TGTGCCAGCCTGGGACAGGGTGGCGGTTCACCCCTCCACTTT. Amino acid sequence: CASLGQGGGSPLHF.

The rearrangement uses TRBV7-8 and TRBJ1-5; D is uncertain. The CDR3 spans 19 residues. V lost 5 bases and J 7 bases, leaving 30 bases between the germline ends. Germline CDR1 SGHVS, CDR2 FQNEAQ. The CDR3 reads CASSPVGGTTTMKPQPQHF. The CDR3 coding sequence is TGTGCCAGCAGCCCCGTCGGTGGAACAACTACAATGAAGCCACAGCCCCAGCATTTT.